This TCR beta chain was captured in a study of tumor-infiltrating lymphocytes in primary liver carcinoma. Co-extracting RNA and DNA was done with about 20-34 mg of unsorted bulk tissue as input. Each tumor was sampled at four poles and its centre. As concerns this clonotype: A read error may account for a junction end that differs from germline.

TCR beta cDNA was reverse-transcribed from about 550 ng of total RNA. The reaction used a constant-region primer and ProtoScript II reverse transcriptase. Library construction for TCR beta comprised three nested multiplex PCR rounds performed with slightly modified ARM-PCR. The two initial PCR rounds, about 9 cycles each, used TRBV1-TRBV30 forward and C-beta reverse primers. TCRdb ran MiXCR on the multiplex PCR reads and lists one entry per CDR3 protein. Of approximately 22,000 distinct CDR3 sequences in the sample, about 65% were seen once. This CDR3 comprises 16 residues. Per the germline V gene, CDR1 is SGHVS and CDR2 is FQNEAQ.

The specimen sequenced was liver tumor tissue from sampling region 1. Noted subset: tumor region T1, superior pole. This chain uses TRBV7-8 with TRBJ2-2; a possible D gene is TRBD2 (6 bases). The clonotype comes from a man aged 35-49 years with primary liver carcinoma and hepatitis B virus infection. This chain's CDR3 is CASNLGRRENTGELFF. Written as DNA, the CDR3 is TGTGCCAGCAACTTAGGGCGGCGGGAGAACACCGGGGAGCTGTTTTTT.